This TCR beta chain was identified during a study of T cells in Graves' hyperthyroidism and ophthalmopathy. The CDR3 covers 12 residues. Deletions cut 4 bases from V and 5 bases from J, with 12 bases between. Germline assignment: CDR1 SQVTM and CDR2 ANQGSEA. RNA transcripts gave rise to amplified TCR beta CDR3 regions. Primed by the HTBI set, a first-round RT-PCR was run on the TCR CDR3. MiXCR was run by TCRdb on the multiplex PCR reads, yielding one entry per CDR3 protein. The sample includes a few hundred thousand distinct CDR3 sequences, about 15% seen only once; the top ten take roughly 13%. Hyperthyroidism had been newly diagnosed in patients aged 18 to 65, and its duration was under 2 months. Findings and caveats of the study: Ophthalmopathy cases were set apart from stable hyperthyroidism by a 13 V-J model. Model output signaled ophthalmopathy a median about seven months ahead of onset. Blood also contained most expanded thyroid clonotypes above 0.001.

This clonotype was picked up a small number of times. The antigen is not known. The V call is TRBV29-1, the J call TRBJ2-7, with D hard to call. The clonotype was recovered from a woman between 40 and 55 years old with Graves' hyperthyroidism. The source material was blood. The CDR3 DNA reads TGCAGCGTTGTGGCAGTCCCCCACGAGCAGTACTTC. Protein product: CSVVAVPHEQYF.